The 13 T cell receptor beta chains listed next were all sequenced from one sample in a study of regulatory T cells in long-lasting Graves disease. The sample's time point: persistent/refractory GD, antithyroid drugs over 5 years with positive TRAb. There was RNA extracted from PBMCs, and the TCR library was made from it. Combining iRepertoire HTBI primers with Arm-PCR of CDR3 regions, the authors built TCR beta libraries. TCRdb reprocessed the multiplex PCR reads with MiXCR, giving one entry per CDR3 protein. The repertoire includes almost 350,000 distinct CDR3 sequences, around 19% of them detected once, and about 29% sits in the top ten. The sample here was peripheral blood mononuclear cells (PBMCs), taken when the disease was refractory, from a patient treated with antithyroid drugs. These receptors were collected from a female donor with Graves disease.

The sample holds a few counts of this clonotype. The CDR3 DNA follows: TGTGCCAGTAGTATAGATGGCAGGGAGACCACTGAAGCTTTCTTT. Translated: CASSIDGRETTEAFF. This chain links TRBV19 with TRBJ1-1; maybe TRBD1 (5 bases). Germline V gives CDR1 LNHDA, CDR2 SQIVND (reference sequence). This CDR3 has 15 amino acids. Trimming shortened V by 0 bases and J by 4 bases, and 12 bases separated the two germline ends.

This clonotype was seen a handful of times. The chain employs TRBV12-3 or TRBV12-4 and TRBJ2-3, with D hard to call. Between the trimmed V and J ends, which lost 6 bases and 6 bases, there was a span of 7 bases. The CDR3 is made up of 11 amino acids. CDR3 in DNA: TGTGCCAGCAGAAGAGGCGATACGCAGTATTTT. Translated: CASRRGDTQYF.

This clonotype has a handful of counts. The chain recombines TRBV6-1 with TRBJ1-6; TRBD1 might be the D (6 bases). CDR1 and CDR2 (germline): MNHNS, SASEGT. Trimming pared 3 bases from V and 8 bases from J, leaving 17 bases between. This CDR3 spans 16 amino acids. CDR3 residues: CASSDTSHRVDSPLHF. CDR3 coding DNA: TGTGCCAGCAGTGACACGTCTCACAGGGTAGATTCACCCCTCCACTTT.

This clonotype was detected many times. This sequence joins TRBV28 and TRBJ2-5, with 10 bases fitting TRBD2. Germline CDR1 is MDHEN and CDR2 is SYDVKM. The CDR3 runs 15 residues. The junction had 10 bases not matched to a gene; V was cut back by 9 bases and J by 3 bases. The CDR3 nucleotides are TGTGCCAGTTCTCTAGCGGGAGATTGGGAAGAGACCCAGTACTTC. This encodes CASSLAGDWEETQYF.

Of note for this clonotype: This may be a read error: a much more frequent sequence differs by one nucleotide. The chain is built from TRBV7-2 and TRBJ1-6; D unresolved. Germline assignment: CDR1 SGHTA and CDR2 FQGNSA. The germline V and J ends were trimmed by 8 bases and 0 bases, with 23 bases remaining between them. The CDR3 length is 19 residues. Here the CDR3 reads CASGHELPPLSSYNSPLHF. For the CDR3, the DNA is TGTGCCAGCGGCCACGAGTTGCCTCCACTTAGCTCCTATAATTCACCCCTCCACTTT.

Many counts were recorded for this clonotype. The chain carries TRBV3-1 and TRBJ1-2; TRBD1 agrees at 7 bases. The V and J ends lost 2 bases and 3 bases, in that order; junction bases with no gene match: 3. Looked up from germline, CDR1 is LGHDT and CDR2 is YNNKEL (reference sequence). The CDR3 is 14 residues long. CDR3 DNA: TGTGCCAGCAGCCAACTGACAGGGCACTATGGCTACACCTTC. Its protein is CASSQLTGHYGYTF.

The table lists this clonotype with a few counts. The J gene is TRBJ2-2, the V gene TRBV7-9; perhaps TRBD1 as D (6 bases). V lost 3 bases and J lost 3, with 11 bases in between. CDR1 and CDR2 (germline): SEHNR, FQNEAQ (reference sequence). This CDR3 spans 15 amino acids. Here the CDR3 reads CASSFTGRYTGELFF. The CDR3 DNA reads TGTGCCAGCAGCTTCACAGGGCGATACACCGGGGAGCTGTTTTTT.

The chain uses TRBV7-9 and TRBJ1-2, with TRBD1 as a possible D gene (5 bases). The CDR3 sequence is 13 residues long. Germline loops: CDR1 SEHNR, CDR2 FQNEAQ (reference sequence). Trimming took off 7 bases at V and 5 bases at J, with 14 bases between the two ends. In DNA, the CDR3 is TGTGCCAGCACCACTCGGGGGTCATATGGCTACACCTTC. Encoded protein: CASTTRGSYGYTF.

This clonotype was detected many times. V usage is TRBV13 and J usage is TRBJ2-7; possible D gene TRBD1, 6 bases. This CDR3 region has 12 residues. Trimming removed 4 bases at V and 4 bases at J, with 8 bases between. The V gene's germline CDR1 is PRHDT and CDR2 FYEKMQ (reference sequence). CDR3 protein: CASSSGDYEQYF. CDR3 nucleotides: TGTGCCAGCAGCTCAGGGGATTACGAGCAGTACTTC.

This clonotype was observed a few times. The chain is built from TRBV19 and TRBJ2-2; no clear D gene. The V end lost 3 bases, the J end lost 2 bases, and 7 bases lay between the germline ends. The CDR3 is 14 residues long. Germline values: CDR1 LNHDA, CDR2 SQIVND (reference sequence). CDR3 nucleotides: TGTGCCAGTAGTATGGGCCCTAACACCGGGGAGCTGTTTTTT. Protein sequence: CASSMGPNTGELFF.

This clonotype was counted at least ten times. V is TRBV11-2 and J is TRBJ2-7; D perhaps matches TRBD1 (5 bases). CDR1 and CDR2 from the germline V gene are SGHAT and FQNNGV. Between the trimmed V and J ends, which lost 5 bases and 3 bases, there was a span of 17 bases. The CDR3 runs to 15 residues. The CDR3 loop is CASSRVGRRDYEQYF. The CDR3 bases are TGTGCCAGCAGCCGGGTGGGGCGCAGGGACTACGAGCAGTACTTC.

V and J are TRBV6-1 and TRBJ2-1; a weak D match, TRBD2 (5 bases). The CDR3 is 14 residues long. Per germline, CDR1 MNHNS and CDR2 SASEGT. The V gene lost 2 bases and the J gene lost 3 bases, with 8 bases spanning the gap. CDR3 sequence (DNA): TGTGCCAGCAGTGAACTGGACTTCTACAATGAGCAGTTCTTC. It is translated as CASSELDFYNEQFF.

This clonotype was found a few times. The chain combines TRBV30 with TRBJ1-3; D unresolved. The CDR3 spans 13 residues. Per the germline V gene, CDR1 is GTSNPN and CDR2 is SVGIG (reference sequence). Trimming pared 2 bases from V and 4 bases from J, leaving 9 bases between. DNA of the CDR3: TGTGCCTGGAGTAAACAGACCGGAAACACCATATATTTT. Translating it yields CAWSKQTGNTIYF.